This is a list of T cell receptor beta chains from one sample in a study of vaccination and CD4 T cells after COVID-19. TCRdb reprocessed the PCR reads via MiXCR and lists one record per CDR3 protein. The sample lists 8,500 to 10,000 distinct CDR3 sequences, 45% occurring once. These receptors have no identified antigens. The sequenced sample was CD4+ T cells from blood, cultured in vitro. These receptor sequences come from a human donor who had recovered from COVID-19. CDR3s leave out the opening cysteine and the closing phenylalanine or tryptophan. The listing skips clone size in some rows; elsewhere it reads once, few, many or a size class.

v_gene	abundance	j_gene	CDR3aa
TRBV27	few	TRBJ2-6	ASSSSVGRSGANVLT
TRBV19	once	TRBJ2-7	VSSNRVGYEQY
TRBV6-5	.	TRBJ2-1	ASSLMTSGGAWEQF
TRBV7-2	.	TRBJ2-1	ASSRPGSRIGRNEQF
TRBV30	.	TRBJ2-7	ALRLAGTSEQY
TRBV6-1	.	TRBJ2-1	ASSEASPFSGSRDEQF
TRBV10-2	once	TRBJ1-2	ASSVLGDGYT
TRBV20-1	few	TRBJ1-2	SARIDGGYT
TRBV6-5	.	TRBJ2-2	ASSYSKPGGPSGELF
TRBV20-1	.	TRBJ1-1	SAAGGTEAF
TRBV7-2	.	TRBJ1-2	ASSLTPSREAGYT
TRBV30	few	TRBJ1-1	ACRGTVNTEAF
TRBV20-1	.	TRBJ1-1	SAKVPLSANTEAF
TRBV11-2	.	TRBJ2-7	ASSLQNQLAGGKEQY
TRBV11-2	.	TRBJ2-1	ASSLVRRNEQF
TRBV24-1	.	TRBJ2-1	ATSRTPGDDNEQF
TRBV20-1	few	TRBJ1-3	SARDGAGGPSGNTIY
TRBV2	.	TRBJ2-7	ASSEPPKKQY
TRBV20-1	once	TRBJ2-1	SARPLRGGYNEQF
TRBV29-1	.	TRBJ2-3	SAIGGGRDTQY
TRBV12-3/TRBV12-4	.	TRBJ2-7	ASSLLPPGDEQY
TRBV6-1	few	TRBJ1-1	ASKTSDREAF
TRBV27	.	TRBJ2-1	ASSFRAGAFFYNEQF